A single T cell receptor beta chain is shown here with its context. The sample is drawn from a study of CD8 T cells in ankylosing spondylitis. It was by quantitative 5'-RACE with molecular barcodes that TCR beta libraries were made. In TCRdb, the 5' RACE reads were re-called with MiXCR into one record per CDR3 protein. The sample carries approximately 260,000 distinct CDR3 sequences, under 20% recorded once. This receptor was taken from a male donor with ankylosing spondylitis or in good health (not recorded which). The sample was blood, either unsorted or a sorted T cell fraction (not recorded which).

The CDR3 DNA reads TGCAGCGTTCGAAGCGAAGAGACCCAGTACTTC. Its protein product is CSVRSEETQYF. The chain links TRBV29-1 to TRBJ2-5; no firm D call. Looked up from germline, CDR1 is SQVTM and CDR2 is ANQGSEA. The V gene lost 5 bases and the J gene lost 3 bases, with 7 bases spanning the gap. The CDR3 is made up of 11 amino acids.